This record looks at one TCR beta chain sequence and its context. Its specificity is unknown. Samples underwent the assay at deep level. Assay: immunoSEQ multiplex PCR; the TCRdb copy retains only in-frame clones and omits some. The table has about 79,000 clones, about 61% seen once; the top ten hold around 50%. The sample originates from a study of shared clonotypes between healthy human individuals. General study findings and limits: Donor clonotype sharing was expected to depend on sequencing depth.

This CDR3 is 16 amino acids long. The germline V gene encodes CDR1 SGHDN and CDR2 FVKESK. Trimming took 1 base from V and 0 from J, leaving 10 bases between them. The sequencing input was memory CD8+ T cells sorted from blood. Subset denoted: CD45RO+ cells pooled with CCR7-negative TemRA cells. The clonotype originates from a young man in good health. The chain joins TRBV14 to TRBJ2-4; possibly TRBD1 for D (6 bases). The CDR3 region has the DNA TGTGCCAGCAGCCAAGGAAGGGGGATAGCCAAAAACATTCAGTACTTC. Amino acid sequence: CASSQGRGIAKNIQYF.